Listed below are T cell receptor beta chains from one sample, sequenced in a study of beta chain features in type 1 diabetes. The assay was immunoSEQ multiplex PCR, and TCRdb's table has in-frame clones only and misses some. Of hundreds of thousands of clones in the sample, around 15% were seen once. Source material: naive CD4+ T cells from blood. The receptors come from a man aged 18 to 35 in good health. The CDR3 runs from the conserved cysteine through the conserved F or W. D genes are given only for firm matches. Rows give clone size only sometimes, using once, few, many, or a class for an expanded clone.

V gene	J gene	clone size	D gene	CDR3 protein	CDR3 DNA
TRBV5-1	TRBJ2-3	-	-	CASSSTPTTKADTQYF	TGCGCCAGCAGTTCAACCCCGACGACAAAAGCAGATACGCAGTATTTT
TRBV27	TRBJ1-2	-	-	CASSLSNGVYGYTF	TGTGCCAGCAGTTTATCGAACGGGGTATATGGCTACACCTTC
TRBV5-4	TRBJ2-7	-	TRBD1	CASSSRDRGYEQYF	TGTGCCAGCAGCAGCCGGGACAGGGGTTACGAGCAGTACTTC
TRBV10-3	TRBJ1-5	few	TRBD1	CAISGTGSNQPQHF	TGTGCCATCAGCGGGACAGGGTCTAATCAGCCCCAGCATTTT
TRBV4-3	TRBJ1-3	few	-	CASSQESHGNTIYF	TGCGCCAGCAGCCAAGAATCCCACGGAAACACCATATATTTT
TRBV14	TRBJ1-1	-	-	CASSQQWGRKAPEAFF	TGTGCCAGCAGCCAGCAATGGGGGAGGAAGGCGCCTGAAGCTTTCTTT
TRBV19	TRBJ2-3	-	TRBD1	CASATGQSFTDTQYF	TGTGCCAGTGCCACGGGACAGTCTTTCACAGATACGCAGTATTTT
TRBV14	TRBJ1-1	few	-	CASSPNRGSWMNTEAFF	TGTGCCAGCAGCCCGAACCGGGGATCCTGGATGAACACTGAAGCTTTCTTT
TRBV15	TRBJ1-3	few	-	CATSRYPGQSSGNTIYF	TGTGCCACCAGCAGATACCCCGGGCAGAGCTCTGGAAACACCATATATTTT
TRBV7-2	TRBJ2-3	few	-	CASSWGARADTQYF	TGTGCCAGCAGCTGGGGGGCGCGCGCAGATACGCAGTATTTT
TRBV14	TRBJ2-1	few	-	CASSQLRGYNEQFF	TGTGCCAGCAGCCAGTTGCGGGGATACAATGAGCAGTTCTTC